What follows is one T cell receptor (beta chain) and its context. Its antigen is not yet known. It has no much larger one-base neighbor in the sample; base qualities were not kept. Collaborating institutions collected whole blood in K2EDTA tubes following their own protocols. Collaborator samples were shipped for TCRbeta analysis as frozen whole blood, isolated PBMCs, or DNA extracted from either sample type. The immunoSEQ Assay, a bias-controlled multiplex PCR, was used to amplify TCRbeta CDR3 regions from genomic DNA. On the study's bioinformatics: Nucleated cell counts per sample were estimated from amplification of reference gene primers within the assay. Sequence reads were collapsed and filtered to measure the absolute abundance of every unique TCRbeta CDR3 rearrangement. Productive Simpson clonality was computed per sample as the square root of Simpson's diversity index over productive rearrangements. Drawn from immuneACCESS, this table holds only the in-frame rearrangements with V and J called that TCRdb kept. Clones are partly lost; checked studies trace under half to an unresolved V gene and leave the rest unexplained. V, J and clone size reflect that table, while D and trimming were determined from the DNA. This sample lists about 50,000 clones; roughly 86% were detected once. Of the sample, approximately 2% is held by the ten largest clones.

This sample stems from a study of blood T cell repertoires in COVID-19 (TCRdb year 2020). Broadly, across the study: The collaborator samples originated in the United States, Italy and Spain and spanned the acute and convalescent phases of COVID-19. Where available, HLA class I and class II types were obtained from metadata supplied by the sample provider rather than from assay-based typing. The repertoires were made available in a free public database intended to serve as a resource for research on the immune response to SARS-CoV-2. The prospective study material was composed of cDNA or gDNA derived from T cells, B-cell-depleted T cells, or PBMCs. The samples were drawn from two sources: the first 160 participants of the ongoing ImmuneRACE study, and some 1,300 subjects contributed by 6 global collaborators. A de-identified subject ID, COVID-19 status, age in years and sex were almost always included in the sample metadata. Subjects who had been exposed to COVID-19, were actively infected with it, or had recovered from it provided the deeply sampled blood TCRbeta repertoires that made up the dataset. Overall study results and their limits: The quantity of clinical and demographic metadata differed by source and by participant and was supplied without curation.

The CDR3, from cysteine to phenylalanine, totals 13 residues. The only DNA kept is the CDR3, 39 bases in frame from the first base. Trimming at the junction amounts to 2 bases on V and 11 bases on J, and the germline ends lie 18 bases apart. The germline V gene encodes CDR1 GTSNPN and CDR2 SVGIG (reference sequence). This clonotype was obtained from an older woman with acute or convalescent COVID-19. This sequence uses TRBV30 and TRBJ1-1; TRBD1 is a possible D gene, resting on 6 matching bases. Sequencing used peripheral blood. Here the CDR3 is given as CAWSQTPGAGAFF. The DNA is TGTGCCTGGAGTCAAACCCCAGGGGCCGGGGCTTTCTTT.